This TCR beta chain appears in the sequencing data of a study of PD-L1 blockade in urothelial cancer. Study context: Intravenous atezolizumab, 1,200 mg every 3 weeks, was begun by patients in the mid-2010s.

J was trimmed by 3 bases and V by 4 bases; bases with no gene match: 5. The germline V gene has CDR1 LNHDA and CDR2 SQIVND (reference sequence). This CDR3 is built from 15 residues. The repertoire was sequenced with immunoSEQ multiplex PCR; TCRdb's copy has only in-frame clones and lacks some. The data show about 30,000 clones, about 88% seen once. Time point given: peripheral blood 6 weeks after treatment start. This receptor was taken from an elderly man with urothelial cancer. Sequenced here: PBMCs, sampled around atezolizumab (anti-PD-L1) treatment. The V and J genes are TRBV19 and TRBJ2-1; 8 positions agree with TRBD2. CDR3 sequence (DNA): TGTGCCAGTAGTAAGGCGGGGGGCCTCTACAATGAGCAGTTCTTC. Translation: CASSKAGGLYNEQFF.